This T cell receptor beta chain was documented in a study of T cell responses to AZD1222 COVID-19 vaccine (dated by TCRdb to the early 2020s). For the wider study: AZD1222 recipients whose second dose came at about 4 weeks and those whose second dose came at about 12 weeks were combined into one group, since spike-specific TCR depth and breadth did not differ between the two schedules. Trial participants were enrolled by age into 18-55, 56-69 and 70-plus year subgroups, with roughly 150, 30 and 60 TCR-sequenced participants respectively. A total of 230 to 250 trial participants underwent TCR sequencing, of whom about 210 had received two doses of AZD1222 and about 25 had received two doses of the MenACWY control vaccine.

What this sample's time point label stands for: baseline before first vaccination. The vaccinee samples were drawn from two UK trials, COV001 and COV002, one of which was a single-blind randomized controlled phase 2/3 trial testing AZD1222 (ChAdOx1 nCoV-19) in healthy adults. For TCRbeta chain sequencing, PBMC samples from trial participants were taken at day 0 and at day 28 after the second dose. The CDR3 has 15 amino acids, counting the end cysteine and phenylalanine. The DNA shown is the 45-base CDR3, in frame from base 1. V gives up 2 bases and J gives up 7 bases, and the segment between their germline ends measures 15 bases. The germline V gene encodes CDR1 MGHDK and CDR2 SYGVNS. Summary of the overall study and its limitations: The 56-69-year group was small, and its depth increase did not reach significance, likely because of low power. Because no day 14 peak-response samples were available, repertoires were characterized only after the peak T cell response. A significant rise in spike-specific TCR breadth and depth was observed after two AZD1222 doses relative to day 0 and relative to MenACWY recipients. The vaccine-associated CD4 TCRs covered the entire spike protein, and the dominant responses fell in regions 160-218 and 743-854. Only a handful of AZD1222 recipients were SARS-CoV-2 seropositive at baseline, limiting conclusions about previously exposed vaccinees. Reportedly, almost half of the unique spike-specific TCRs recognized epitopes lying outside the regions that are mutated in the B.1.351 and B.1.1.7 variants. Most participants were white British and females outnumbered males, and the authors suggested that clonal diversity may have been underestimated.

About this clone: What antigen it recognizes has not been identified. There are no base qualities to consult, and no much larger clone falls within one base.

The CDR3 regions of human TCRbeta chains were analyzed by immunosequencing. For the original study's pipeline: TCRs in the repertoires were compared against a reference library of SARS-CoV-2-specific TCRs that had been generated with the MIRA antigen-specificity platform. Breadth was defined as the fraction of unique TCRs that were SARS-CoV-2-associated, and depth was defined as the fraction of total T cells that were SARS-CoV-2-associated. Using the MIRA data, each spike-specific TCR was assigned both to the spike region to which the TCR was reactive and to a CD4 or CD8 class. Log10-transformed breadth and depth values were compared by one-way ANOVA with Sidak's multiple comparisons tests. TCRdb's version of the immuneACCESS table is confined to in-frame rearrangements and falls short of the full clone set. An unresolved V gene accounts for under half of the shortfall where checked; the remainder is of unknown origin. The V and J calls and the clone size are those of that table, but D and trimming were determined from the DNA. Here the sample has roughly 99,000 clones; about nine tenths occur a single time. The ten top clones hold 3.5% to 5% of the sample.

Recombination joined TRBV25-1 with TRBJ2-1; no confident D gene assignment can be made. This clonotype originated in an adult in good health. Sequenced material: peripheral blood, taken on day 0 of AZD1222 vaccination. The nucleotides are TGTGCCAGCAGTGAACTGCAGTCGATTGTGAATGAGCAGTTCTTC. It translates to CASSELQSIVNEQFF.